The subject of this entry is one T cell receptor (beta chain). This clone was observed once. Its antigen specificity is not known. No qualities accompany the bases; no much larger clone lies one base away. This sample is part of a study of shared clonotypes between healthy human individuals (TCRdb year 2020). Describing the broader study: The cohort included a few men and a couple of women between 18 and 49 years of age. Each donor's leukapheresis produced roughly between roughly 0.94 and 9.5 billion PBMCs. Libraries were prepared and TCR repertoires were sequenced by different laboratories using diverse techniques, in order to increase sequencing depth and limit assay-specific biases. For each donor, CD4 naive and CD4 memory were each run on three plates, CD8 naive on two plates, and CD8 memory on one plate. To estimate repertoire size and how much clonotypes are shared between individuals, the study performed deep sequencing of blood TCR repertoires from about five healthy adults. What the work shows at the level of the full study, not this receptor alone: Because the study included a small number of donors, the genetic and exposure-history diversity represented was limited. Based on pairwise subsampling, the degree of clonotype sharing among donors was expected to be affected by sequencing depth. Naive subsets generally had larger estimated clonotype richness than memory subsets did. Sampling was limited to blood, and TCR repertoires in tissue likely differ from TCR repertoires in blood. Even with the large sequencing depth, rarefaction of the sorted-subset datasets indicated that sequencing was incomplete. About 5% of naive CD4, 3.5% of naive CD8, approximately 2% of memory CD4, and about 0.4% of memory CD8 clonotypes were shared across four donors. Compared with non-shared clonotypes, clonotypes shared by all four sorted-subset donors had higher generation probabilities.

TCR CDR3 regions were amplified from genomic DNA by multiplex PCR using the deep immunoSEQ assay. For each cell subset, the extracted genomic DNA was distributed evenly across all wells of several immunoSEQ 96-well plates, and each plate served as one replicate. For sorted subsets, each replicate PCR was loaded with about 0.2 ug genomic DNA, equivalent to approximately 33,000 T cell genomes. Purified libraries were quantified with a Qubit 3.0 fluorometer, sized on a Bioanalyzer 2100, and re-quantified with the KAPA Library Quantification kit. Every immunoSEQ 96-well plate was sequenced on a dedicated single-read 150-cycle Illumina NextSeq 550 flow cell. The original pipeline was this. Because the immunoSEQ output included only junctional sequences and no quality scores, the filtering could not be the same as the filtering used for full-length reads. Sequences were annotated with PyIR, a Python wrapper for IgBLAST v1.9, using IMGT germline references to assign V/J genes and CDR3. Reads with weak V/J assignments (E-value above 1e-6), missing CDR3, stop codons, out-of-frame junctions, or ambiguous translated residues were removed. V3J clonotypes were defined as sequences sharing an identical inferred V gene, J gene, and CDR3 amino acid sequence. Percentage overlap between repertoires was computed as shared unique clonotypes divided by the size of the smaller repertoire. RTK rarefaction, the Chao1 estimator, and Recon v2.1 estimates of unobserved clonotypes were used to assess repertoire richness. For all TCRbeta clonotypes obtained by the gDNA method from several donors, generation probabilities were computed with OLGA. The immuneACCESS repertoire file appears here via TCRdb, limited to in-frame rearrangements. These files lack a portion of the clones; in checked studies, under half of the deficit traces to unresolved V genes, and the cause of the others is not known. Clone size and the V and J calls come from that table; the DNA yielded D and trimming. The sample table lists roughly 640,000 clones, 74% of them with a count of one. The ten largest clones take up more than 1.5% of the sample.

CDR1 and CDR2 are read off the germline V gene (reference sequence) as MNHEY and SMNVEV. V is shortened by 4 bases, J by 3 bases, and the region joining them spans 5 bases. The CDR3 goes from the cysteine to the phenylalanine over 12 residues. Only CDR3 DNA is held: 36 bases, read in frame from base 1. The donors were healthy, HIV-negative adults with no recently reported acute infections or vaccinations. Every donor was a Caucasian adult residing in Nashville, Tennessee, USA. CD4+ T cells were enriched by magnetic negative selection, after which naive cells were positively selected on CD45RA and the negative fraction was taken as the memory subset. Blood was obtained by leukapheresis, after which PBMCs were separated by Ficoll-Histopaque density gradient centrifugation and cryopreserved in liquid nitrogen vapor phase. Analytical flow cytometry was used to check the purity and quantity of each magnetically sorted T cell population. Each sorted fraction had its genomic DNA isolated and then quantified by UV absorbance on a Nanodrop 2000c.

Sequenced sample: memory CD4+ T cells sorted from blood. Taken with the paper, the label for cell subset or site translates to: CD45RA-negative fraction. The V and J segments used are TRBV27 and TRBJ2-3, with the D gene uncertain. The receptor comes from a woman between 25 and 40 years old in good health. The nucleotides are TGTGCCAGCAGTTCCATTACAGATACGCAGTATTTT. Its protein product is CASSSITDTQYF.